The 2 T cell receptor beta chains below come from one sample, sequenced in a study of regulatory T cells in long-lasting Graves disease. Time point of the sample: newly diagnosed GD, antithyroid drugs for less than 3 months. From PBMCs, RNA was extracted and then used to make the TCR library. In building TCR beta libraries, iRepertoire HTBI primers were used together with Arm-PCR of CDR3 regions. Each CDR3 protein gets one entry after TCRdb re-called the multiplex PCR reads with MiXCR. The table records 400,000 to 500,000 distinct CDR3 sequences, 15% of them present only once. These data were also filed under a second study, of T cells in Graves' hyperthyroidism and ophthalmopathy.

The sample consisted of peripheral blood mononuclear cells (PBMCs), taken at new diagnosis, from a patient treated with antithyroid drugs. The source of these receptors is a woman between 25 and 40 years old with Graves disease.

This clonotype has a count of ten or more. Germline is not matched at one junction end, which may reflect a read error. The genes are TRBV5-1 and TRBJ2-1, with TRBD2 matching over 8 bases. Germline lookup yields CDR1 SGHRS and CDR2 YFSETQ. The CDR3 extends over 15 amino acids. The CDR3 is CAGSLRAGDYNEQFF. CDR3 coding DNA: TGCGCCGGCAGCTTAAGAGCGGGAGATTACAATGAGCAGTTCTTC.

This sequence joins TRBV27 and TRBJ2-1; D possibly corresponds to TRBD2 (7 bases). The J call may be in error: the DNA end matches TRBJ2-5 better. The CDR3 consists of 16 residues. Germline CDR1 MNHEY, CDR2 SMNVEV (reference sequence). CDR3 in DNA: TGTGCCAGCAGACCCCTCTGGGGGCCGGGGGGAGAGACCCAGTACTTC. This sequence encodes CASRPLWGPGGETQYF.